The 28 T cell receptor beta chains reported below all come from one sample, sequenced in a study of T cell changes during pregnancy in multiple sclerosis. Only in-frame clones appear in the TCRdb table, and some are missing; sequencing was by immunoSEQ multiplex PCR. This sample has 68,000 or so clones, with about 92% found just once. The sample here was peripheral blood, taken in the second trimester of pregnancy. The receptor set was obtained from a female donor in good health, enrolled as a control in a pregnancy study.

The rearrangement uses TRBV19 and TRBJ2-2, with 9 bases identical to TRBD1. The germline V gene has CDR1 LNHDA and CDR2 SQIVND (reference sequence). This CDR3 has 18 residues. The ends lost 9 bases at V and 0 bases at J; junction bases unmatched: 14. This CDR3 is CASRRGDRGFANTGELFF. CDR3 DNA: TGTGCCAGCAGGAGGGGCGACAGGGGGTTCGCGAACACCGGGGAGCTGTTTTTT. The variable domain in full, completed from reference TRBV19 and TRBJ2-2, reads DGGITQSPKYLFRKEGQNVTLSCEQNLNHDAMYWYRQDPGQGLRLIYYSQIVNDFQKGDIAEGYSVSREKKESFPLTVTSAQKNPTAFYLCASRRGDRGFANTGELFFGEGSRLTVL.

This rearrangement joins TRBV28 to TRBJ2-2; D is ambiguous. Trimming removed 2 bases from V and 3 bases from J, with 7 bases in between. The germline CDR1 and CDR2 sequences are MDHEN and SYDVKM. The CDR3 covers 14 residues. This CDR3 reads CASSLDTYTGELFF. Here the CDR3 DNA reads TGTGCCAGCAGTTTAGACACCTACACCGGGGAGCTGTTTTTT.

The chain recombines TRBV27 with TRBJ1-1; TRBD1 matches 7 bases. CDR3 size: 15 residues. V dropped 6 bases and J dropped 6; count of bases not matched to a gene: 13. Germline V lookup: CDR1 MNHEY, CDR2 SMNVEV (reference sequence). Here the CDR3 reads CASRIGGADSSEAFF. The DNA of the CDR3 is TGTGCCAGCAGAATAGGGGGCGCGGACTCTTCTGAAGCTTTCTTT.

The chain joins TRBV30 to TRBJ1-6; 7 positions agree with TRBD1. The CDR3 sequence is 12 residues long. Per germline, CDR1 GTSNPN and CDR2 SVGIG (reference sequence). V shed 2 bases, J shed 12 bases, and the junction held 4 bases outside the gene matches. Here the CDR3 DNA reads TGTGCCTGGAGTTCCCCAGGGGGACCCCTCCACTTT. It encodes CAWSSPGGPLHF.

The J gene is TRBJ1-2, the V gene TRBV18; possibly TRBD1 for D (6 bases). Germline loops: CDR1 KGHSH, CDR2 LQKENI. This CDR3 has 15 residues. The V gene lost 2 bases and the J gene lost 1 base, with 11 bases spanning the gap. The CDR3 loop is CASSPETGVNYGYTF. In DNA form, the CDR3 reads TGTGCCAGCTCACCAGAGACAGGAGTTAACTATGGCTACACCTTC.

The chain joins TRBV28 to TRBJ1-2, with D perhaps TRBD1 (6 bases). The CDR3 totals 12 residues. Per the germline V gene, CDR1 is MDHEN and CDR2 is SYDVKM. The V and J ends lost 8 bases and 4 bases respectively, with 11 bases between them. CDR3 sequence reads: CASGGVSYGYTF. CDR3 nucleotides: TGTGCCAGCGGGGGCGTCAGCTATGGCTACACCTTC.

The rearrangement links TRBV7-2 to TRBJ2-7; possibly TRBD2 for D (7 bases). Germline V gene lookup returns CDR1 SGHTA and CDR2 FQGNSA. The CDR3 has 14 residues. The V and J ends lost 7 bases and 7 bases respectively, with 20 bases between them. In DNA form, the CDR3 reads TGTGCCAGCACCCAGGGGCCGGATAGCGGGGAGCAGTACTTC. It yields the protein CASTQGPDSGEQYF.

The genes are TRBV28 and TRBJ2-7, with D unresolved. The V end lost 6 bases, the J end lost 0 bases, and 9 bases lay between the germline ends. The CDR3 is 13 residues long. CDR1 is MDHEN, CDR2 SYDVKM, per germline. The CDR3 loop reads CASSPADSYEQYF. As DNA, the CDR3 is TGTGCCAGCAGCCCCGCAGACTCCTACGAGCAGTACTTC.

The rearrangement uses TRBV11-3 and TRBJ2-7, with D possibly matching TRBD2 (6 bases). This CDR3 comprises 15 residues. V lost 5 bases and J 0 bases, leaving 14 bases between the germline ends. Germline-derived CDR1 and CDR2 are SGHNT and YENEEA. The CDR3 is CASSPRDGSSYEQYF. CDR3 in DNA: TGTGCCAGCAGCCCCCGGGACGGGAGCTCCTACGAGCAGTACTTC.

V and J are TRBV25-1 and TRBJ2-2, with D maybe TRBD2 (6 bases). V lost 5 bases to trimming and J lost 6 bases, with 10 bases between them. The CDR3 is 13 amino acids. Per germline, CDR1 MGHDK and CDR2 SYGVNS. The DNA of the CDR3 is TGTGCCAGCAGTACCCGGGACTCCGGGGAGCTGTTTTTT. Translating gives CASSTRDSGELFF.

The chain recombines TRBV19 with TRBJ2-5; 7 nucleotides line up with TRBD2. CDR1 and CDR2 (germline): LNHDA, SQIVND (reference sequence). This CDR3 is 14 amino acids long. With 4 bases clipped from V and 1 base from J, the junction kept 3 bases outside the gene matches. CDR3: CASSTQRGQETQYF. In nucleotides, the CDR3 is TGTGCCAGTAGTACCCAGCGGGGCCAAGAGACCCAGTACTTC.

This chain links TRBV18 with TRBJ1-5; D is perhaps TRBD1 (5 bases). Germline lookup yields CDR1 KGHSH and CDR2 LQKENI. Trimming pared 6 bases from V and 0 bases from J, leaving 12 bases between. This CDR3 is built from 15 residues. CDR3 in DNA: TGTGCCAGCTCTCCTACAGGATATAGCAATCAGCCCCAGCATTTT. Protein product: CASSPTGYSNQPQHF.

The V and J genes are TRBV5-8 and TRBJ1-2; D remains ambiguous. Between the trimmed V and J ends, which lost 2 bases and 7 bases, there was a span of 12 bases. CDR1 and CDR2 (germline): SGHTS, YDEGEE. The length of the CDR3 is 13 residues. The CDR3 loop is CASSFTPGAGYTF. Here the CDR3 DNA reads TGTGCCAGCAGCTTCACCCCAGGTGCTGGCTACACCTTC.

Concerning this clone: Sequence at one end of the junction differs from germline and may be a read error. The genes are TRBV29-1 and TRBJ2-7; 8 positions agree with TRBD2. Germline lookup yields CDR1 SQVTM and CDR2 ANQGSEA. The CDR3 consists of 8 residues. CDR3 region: CSAGGDFF. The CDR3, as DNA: TGCAGTGCCGGGGGGGACTTCTTC.

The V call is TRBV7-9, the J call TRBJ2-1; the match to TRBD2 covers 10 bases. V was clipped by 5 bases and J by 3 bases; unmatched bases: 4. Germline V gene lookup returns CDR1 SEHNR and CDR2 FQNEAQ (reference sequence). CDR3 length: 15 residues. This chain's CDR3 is CASSPGLAHYNEQFF. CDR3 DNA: TGTGCCAGCAGCCCGGGACTAGCGCACTACAATGAGCAGTTCTTC.

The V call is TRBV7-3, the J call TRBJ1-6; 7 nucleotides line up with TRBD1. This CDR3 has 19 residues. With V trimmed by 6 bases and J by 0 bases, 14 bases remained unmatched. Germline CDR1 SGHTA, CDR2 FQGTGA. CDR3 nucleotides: TGTGCCAGCAGACCCACAGGGGCGACATTGAGCTCCTATAATTCACCCCTCCACTTT. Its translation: CASRPTGATLSSYNSPLHF.

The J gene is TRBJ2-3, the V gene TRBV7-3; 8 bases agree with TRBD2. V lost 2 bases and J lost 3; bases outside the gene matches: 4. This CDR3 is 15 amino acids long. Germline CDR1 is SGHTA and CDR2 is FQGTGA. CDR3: CASSLGLAVTDTQYF. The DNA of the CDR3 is TGTGCCAGCAGCTTAGGACTAGCCGTGACAGATACGCAGTATTTT.

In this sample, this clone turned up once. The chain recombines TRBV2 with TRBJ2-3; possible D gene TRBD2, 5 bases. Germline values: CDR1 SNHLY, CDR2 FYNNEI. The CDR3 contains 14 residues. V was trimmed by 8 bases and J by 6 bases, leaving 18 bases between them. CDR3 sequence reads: CASGRASGLDTQYF. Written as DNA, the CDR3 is TGTGCCAGCGGGAGAGCGTCGGGTTTGGATACGCAGTATTTT.

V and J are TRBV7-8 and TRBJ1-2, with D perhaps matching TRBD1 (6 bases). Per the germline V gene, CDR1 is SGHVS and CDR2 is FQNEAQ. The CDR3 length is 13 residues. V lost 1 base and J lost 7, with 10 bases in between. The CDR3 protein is CASSLGTGSGYTF. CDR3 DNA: TGTGCCAGCAGCTTAGGAACAGGGAGTGGCTACACCTTC.

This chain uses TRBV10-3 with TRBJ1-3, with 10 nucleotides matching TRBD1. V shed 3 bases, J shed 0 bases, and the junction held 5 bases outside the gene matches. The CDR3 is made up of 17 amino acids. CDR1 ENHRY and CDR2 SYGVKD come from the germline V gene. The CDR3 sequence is CAISESGTGASGNTIYF. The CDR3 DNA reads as TGTGCCATCAGTGAATCCGGGACAGGGGCCTCTGGAAACACCATATATTTT.

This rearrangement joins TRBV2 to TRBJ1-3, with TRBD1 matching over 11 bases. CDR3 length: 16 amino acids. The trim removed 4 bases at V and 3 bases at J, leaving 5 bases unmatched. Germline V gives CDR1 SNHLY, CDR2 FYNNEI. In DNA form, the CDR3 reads TGTGCCAGCAGTGCGGACAGGGGGCTGATTGGAAACACCATATATTTT. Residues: CASSADRGLIGNTIYF. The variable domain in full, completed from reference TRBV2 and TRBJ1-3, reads EPEVTQTPSHQVTQMGQEVILRCVPISNHLYFYWYRQILGQKVEFLVSFYNNEISEKSEIFDDQFSVERPDGSNFTLKIRSTKLEDSAMYFCASSADRGLIGNTIYFGEGSWLTVV.

This chain's CDR3 is CASSPTGSGNTIYF. The CDR3 coding sequence is TGTGCCAGCAGCCCAACAGGGTCTGGAAACACCATATATTTT. The gene calls are TRBV9 and TRBJ1-3, with a weak D call TRBD1 (6 bases). V lost 4 bases and J 1 base, leaving 9 bases between the germline ends. This CDR3 is built from 14 residues. The V gene's germline CDR1 is SGDLS and CDR2 YYNGEE.

CDR3 loop: CASSEGVAGAEQYF. CDR3 bases: TGTGCCAGCAGTGAAGGGGTAGCGGGGGCCGAGCAGTACTTC. This chain uses TRBV6-1 with TRBJ2-7; 9 bases fit TRBD2. Germline CDR1 reads MNHNS; CDR2 reads SASEGT. The CDR3 is 14 amino acids. After removal of 1 base from V and 6 bases from J, the junction contained 4 bases not matched to a gene.

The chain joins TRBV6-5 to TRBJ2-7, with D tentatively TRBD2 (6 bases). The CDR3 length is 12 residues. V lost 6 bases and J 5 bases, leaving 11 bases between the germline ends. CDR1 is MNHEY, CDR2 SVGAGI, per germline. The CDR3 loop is CASSPRGNEQYF. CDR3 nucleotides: TGTGCCAGCAGCCCCCGCGGGAACGAGCAGTACTTC.

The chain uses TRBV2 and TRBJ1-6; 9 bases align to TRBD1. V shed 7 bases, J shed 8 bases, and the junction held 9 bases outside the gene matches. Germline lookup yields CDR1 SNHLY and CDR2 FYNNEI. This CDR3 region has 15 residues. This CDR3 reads CASNLPGQGDSPLHF. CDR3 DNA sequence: TGTGCCAGCAACCTCCCGGGACAGGGAGATTCACCCCTCCACTTT.

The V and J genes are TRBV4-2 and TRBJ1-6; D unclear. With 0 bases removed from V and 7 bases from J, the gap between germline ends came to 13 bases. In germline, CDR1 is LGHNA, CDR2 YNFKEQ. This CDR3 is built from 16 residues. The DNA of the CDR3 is TGTGCCAGCAGCCAAGATGGACTCGTTCCCAATTCACCCCTCCACTTT. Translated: CASSQDGLVPNSPLHF.

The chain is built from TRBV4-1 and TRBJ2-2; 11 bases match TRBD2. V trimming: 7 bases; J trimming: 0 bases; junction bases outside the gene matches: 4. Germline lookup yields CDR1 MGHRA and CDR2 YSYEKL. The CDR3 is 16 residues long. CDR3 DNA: TGCGCCAGCAAGCTAGCGGGGGGCCCGAACACCGGGGAGCTGTTTTTT. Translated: CASKLAGGPNTGELFF.

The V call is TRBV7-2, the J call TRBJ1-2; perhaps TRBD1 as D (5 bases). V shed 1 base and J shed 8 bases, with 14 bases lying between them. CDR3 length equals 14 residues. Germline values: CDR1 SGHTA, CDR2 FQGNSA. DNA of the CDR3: TGTGCCAGCAGCTTAGGGCAGGGCTTTGAGGGCTACACCTTC. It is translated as CASSLGQGFEGYTF.